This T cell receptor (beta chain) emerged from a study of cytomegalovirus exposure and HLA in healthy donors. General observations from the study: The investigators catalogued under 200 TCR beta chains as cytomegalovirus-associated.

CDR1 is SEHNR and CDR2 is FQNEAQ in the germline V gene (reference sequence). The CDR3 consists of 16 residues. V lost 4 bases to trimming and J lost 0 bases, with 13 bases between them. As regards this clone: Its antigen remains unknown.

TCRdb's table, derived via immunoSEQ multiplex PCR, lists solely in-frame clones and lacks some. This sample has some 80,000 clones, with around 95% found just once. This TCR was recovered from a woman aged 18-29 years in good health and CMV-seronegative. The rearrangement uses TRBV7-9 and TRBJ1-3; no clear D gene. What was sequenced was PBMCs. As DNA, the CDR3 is TGTGCCAGCAGCTCTGCGGGAACCAACTCTGGAAACACCATATATTTT. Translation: CASSSAGTNSGNTIYF.